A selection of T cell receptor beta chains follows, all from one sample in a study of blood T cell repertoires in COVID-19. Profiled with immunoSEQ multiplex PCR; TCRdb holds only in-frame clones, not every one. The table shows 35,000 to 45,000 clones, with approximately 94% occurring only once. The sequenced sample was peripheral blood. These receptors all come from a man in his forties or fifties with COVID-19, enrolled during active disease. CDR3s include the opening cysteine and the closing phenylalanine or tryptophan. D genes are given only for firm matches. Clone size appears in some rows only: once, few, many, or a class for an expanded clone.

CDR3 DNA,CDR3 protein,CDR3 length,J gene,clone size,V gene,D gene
TGTGCCACCAGCCCGGGGGGGGGTTATGGCTACACCTTC,CATSPGGGYGYTF,13,TRBJ1-2,.,TRBV15,.
TGTGCCAGCAGCCCGAACAGGGCCCAAGAGACCCAGTACTTC,CASSPNRAQETQYF,14,TRBJ2-5,.,TRBV7-2,.
TGTGCCTGGAGTCCAGGGGAGAACACTGAAGCTTTCTTT,CAWSPGENTEAFF,13,TRBJ1-1,.,TRBV30,.
TGTGCCAGCAGCCTCTACAGGGGGCCTGGAAACACCATATATTTT,CASSLYRGPGNTIYF,15,TRBJ1-3,once,TRBV7-3,TRBD1
TGTGCCAGCAGTTTACCTAGCGGGAGTTATGAGACCCAGTACTTC,CASSLPSGSYETQYF,15,TRBJ2-5,.,TRBV28,TRBD2
TGTGCCAGCAGTGAGGTGTCAGAAACTGAAGCTTTCTTT,CASSEVSETEAFF,13,TRBJ1-1,.,TRBV6-1,.
TGTGCCAGCAGCTTGCGCACCCGAACGGCTGGAAACACCATATATTTT,CASSLRTRTAGNTIYF,16,TRBJ1-3,.,TRBV5-6,.
TGTGCCAGCAATCGGGACAGGGGGCGCGACACCATATATTTT,CASNRDRGRDTIYF,14,TRBJ1-3,.,TRBV2,TRBD1
TGTGCCAGCGGGACAGGGGCGGGGAGCACAGATACGCAGTATTTT,CASGTGAGSTDTQYF,15,TRBJ2-3,.,TRBV28,TRBD1
TGTGCCAGCAGCGTTTTGGACAGGATGAACACTGAAGCTTTCTTT,CASSVLDRMNTEAFF,15,TRBJ1-1,.,TRBV5-4,TRBD1
TGCGCCAGCAGTGAGACTAGCGACGGAGCAGAGACCCAGTACTTC,CASSETSDGAETQYF,15,TRBJ2-5,.,TRBV10-1,TRBD2
TGCGCCAGCAGCCAACCGGAGACAGGAACCTACGAGCAGTACTTC,CASSQPETGTYEQYF,15,TRBJ2-7,.,TRBV5-1,.
TGTGCCAGCAGCTTATACGGCGGGAGCCTCAATGAGCAGTTCTTC,CASSLYGGSLNEQFF,15,TRBJ2-1,.,TRBV11-3,TRBD2
TGCAGTGCTAGTACTAGCGGCATTTCCTACGAGCAGTACTTC,CSASTSGISYEQYF,14,TRBJ2-7,.,TRBV20-1,TRBD2
TGTGCCAGCACCCCGGGACAGGGAGTCAGTGAGCAGTTCTTC,CASTPGQGVSEQFF,14,TRBJ2-1,.,TRBV7-3,TRBD1
TGTGCCAGCAGCTTGTGGACTAGCGGTTACAATGAGCAGTTCTTC,CASSLWTSGYNEQFF,15,TRBJ2-1,.,TRBV5-5,TRBD2
TGTGCCAGCAGCCCTACCCTTGAGGGAAACACCATATATTTT,CASSPTLEGNTIYF,14,TRBJ1-3,.,TRBV7-2,.
TGTGCCAGCAGTTTCGGGAACAATGAGCAGTTCTTC,CASSFGNNEQFF,12,TRBJ2-1,.,TRBV12-3/TRBV12-4,.
TGTGCCAGCAGCGCCCGACTAGTGGGGGCAGATACGCAGTATTTT,CASSARLVGADTQYF,15,TRBJ2-3,.,TRBV9,.
TGCGCCAGCAGCCAGAGGCGGACTAATCAGCCCCAGCATTTT,CASSQRRTNQPQHF,14,TRBJ1-5,.,TRBV4-1,.
TGTGCCAGTAGTTACGTACTAGCGGGAGGTCCTAACGAGCAGTACTTC,CASSYVLAGGPNEQYF,16,TRBJ2-7,.,TRBV19,TRBD2
TGTGCCAGCAGTTACCACTCAGGGCAAGAGACCCAGTACTTC,CASSYHSGQETQYF,14,TRBJ2-5,few,TRBV6-2/TRBV6-3,.
TGTGCCAGCATGTGGACTAGCGGGTCAACTGAGCAGTTCTTC,CASMWTSGSTEQFF,14,TRBJ2-1,.,TRBV28,TRBD2
TGTGCCAGCAGCGCCGGGACAGGGGACTCCTACAATGAGCAGTTCTTC,CASSAGTGDSYNEQFF,16,TRBJ2-1,.,TRBV9,TRBD1
TGTGCCAGCAGCCTCACCTCATTTAGGACTAGCGACTCCTACGAGCAGTACTTC,CASSLTSFRTSDSYEQYF,18,TRBJ2-7,.,TRBV4-2,TRBD2